The 29 T cell receptor beta chains in this list originate from one sample, sequenced in a study of cytomegalovirus exposure and HLA in healthy donors. It was with 60 Vbeta and 13 Jbeta primers that the PCR ran. Generated by immunoSEQ multiplex PCR, the TCRdb table keeps only in-frame clones and is missing some. The table records about 160,000 clones, about four fifths of them present only once. Sequenced input: PBMCs. All receptors derive from a man under 40 in good health and CMV-seronegative.

CDR3 sequence reads: CASSLGSQGTGELFF. CDR3 coding DNA: TGCGCCAGCAGCTTGGGGTCCCAGGGGACCGGGGAGCTGTTTTTT. J is TRBJ2-2 and V is TRBV5-1; D is possibly TRBD1 (6 bases). The germline V gene has CDR1 SGHRS and CDR2 YFSETQ. The CDR3 is 15 residues long. Trimming took off 0 bases at V and 5 bases at J, with 11 bases between the two ends.

This clone has just one count. J is TRBJ1-6 and V is TRBV6-6; maybe TRBD1 (6 bases). Germline loops: CDR1 MNHNY, CDR2 SVGAGI (reference sequence). This CDR3 is 14 amino acids long. Trimming removed 2 bases at V and 7 bases at J, with 9 bases between. As DNA, the CDR3 is TGTGCCAGCAGTTACGCAGGGGAGAATTCACCCCTCCACTTT. It encodes CASSYAGENSPLHF.

The sample holds a few counts of this clone. The rearrangement joins TRBV7-6 to TRBJ1-1; D not certain. CDR1 and CDR2 from the germline V gene are SGHVS and FNYEAQ. Trimming shortened V by 0 bases and J by 4 bases, and 21 bases separated the two germline ends. This CDR3 contains 18 residues. As DNA, the CDR3 is TGTGCCAGCAGCTTAGCCCCCTACCCGACGGCGGCTGGCACTGAAGCTTTCTTT. Its translation is CASSLAPYPTAAGTEAFF.

This clone was seen just once. The chain links TRBV29-1 to TRBJ2-3, with D possibly matching TRBD2 (6 bases). CDR1 SQVTM and CDR2 ANQGSEA come from the germline V gene. V dropped 4 bases and J dropped 6 bases, with 17 bases sitting between them. The CDR3 is 14 residues long. CDR3 nucleotide sequence: TGCAGCGTTGGCGGCCGGGAGTCCCCGGATACGCAGTATTTT. This codes for CSVGGRESPDTQYF.

J is TRBJ2-5 and V is TRBV7-9, with 12 nucleotides matching TRBD2. The germline V gene encodes CDR1 SEHNR and CDR2 FQNEAQ (reference sequence). The CDR3 totals 18 residues. V trimming: 2 bases; J trimming: 1 base; junction bases outside the gene matches: 8. The CDR3 bases are TGTGCCAGCAGCTTAATCGTACTAGCGGGGGGATCCCAAGAGACCCAGTACTTC. Its protein product is CASSLIVLAGGSQETQYF.

This rearrangement joins TRBV27 to TRBJ2-7, with D possibly TRBD1 on 6 matching bases. Looked up from germline, CDR1 is MNHEY and CDR2 is SMNVEV (reference sequence). The CDR3 runs to 14 residues. The ends were cut back, 5 bases at V and 2 bases at J, with 13 bases in the middle. The CDR3 nucleotides are TGTGCCAGCAGTCTTCAGGGGTCCCCCTACGAGCAGTACTTC. Residues: CASSLQGSPYEQYF.

A single count supports this clone. This chain uses TRBV5-1 with TRBJ2-1, with D perhaps TRBD1 (6 bases). Germline values: CDR1 SGHRS, CDR2 YFSETQ. V lost 7 bases and J lost 8, with 10 bases in between. This CDR3 has 11 residues. The DNA of the CDR3 is TGCGCCAGCCGGTGGGGGCATGAGCAGTTCTTC. It is translated as CASRWGHEQFF.

V is TRBV13 and J is TRBJ2-1, with D tentatively TRBD2 (5 bases). This CDR3 is built from 14 residues. Trimming cost V 4 bases and J 8 bases, with 15 bases left between them. Germline V gives CDR1 PRHDT, CDR2 FYEKMQ (reference sequence). The CDR3: CASSSPPSRYEQFF. The CDR3 DNA reads as TGTGCCAGCAGCTCCCCACCTAGCCGGTATGAGCAGTTCTTC.

The rearrangement joins TRBV15 to TRBJ2-1; 13 nucleotides line up with TRBD2. After removal of 1 base from V and 7 bases from J, the junction contained 4 bases not matched to a gene. The CDR3 runs to 16 residues. Germline V gene lookup returns CDR1 LNHNV and CDR2 YYDKDF (reference sequence). In nucleotides, the CDR3 is TGTGCCACCAGCAGAGGACTAGCGGGGGGAGATAATGAGCAGTTCTTC. Translated, it gives CATSRGLAGGDNEQFF.

This clone was detected once. The chain couples TRBV29-1 to TRBJ2-1, with D possibly TRBD1 on 6 matching bases. The CDR3 extends over 12 amino acids. CDR1 and CDR2 from the germline V gene are SQVTM and ANQGSEA. The germline V and J ends were trimmed by 7 bases and 8 bases, with 15 bases remaining between them. In DNA form, the CDR3 reads TGCAGCGAGGGACATCCTTCTCATGAGCAGTTCTTC. Its protein is CSEGHPSHEQFF.

This clone showed up just once. The V call is TRBV30, the J call TRBJ1-4, with D possibly TRBD1 on 6 matching bases. This CDR3 has 13 amino acids. Germline assignment: CDR1 GTSNPN and CDR2 SVGIG (reference sequence). Deletions cut 8 bases from V and 5 bases from J, with 15 bases between. CDR3 in DNA: TGTGCCCGCCTAAACAGGGACAATGAAAAACTGTTTTTT. Protein: CARLNRDNEKLFF.

The V call is TRBV9, the J call TRBJ2-5, with 9 bases identical to TRBD2. The germline V gene encodes CDR1 SGDLS and CDR2 YYNGEE. V lost 0 bases and J lost 5; bases outside the gene matches: 11. This CDR3 contains 17 residues. The CDR3 region is CASSVGINGGGVETQYF. The CDR3 nucleotides read TGTGCCAGCAGCGTAGGAATCAACGGCGGGGGGGTTGAGACCCAGTACTTC. The full variable domain, its missing parts supplied by reference TRBV9 and TRBJ2-5, is DSGVTQTPKHLITATGQRVTLRCSPRSGDLSVYWYQQSLDQGLQFLIQYYNGEERAKGNILERFSAQQFPDLHSELNLSSLELGDSALYFCASSVGINGGGVETQYFGPGTRLLVL.

The V gene is TRBV6-1, the J gene TRBJ2-5; 7 nucleotides line up with TRBD1. Germline values: CDR1 MNHNS, CDR2 SASEGT. This CDR3 region has 15 residues. V lost 7 bases and J lost 0; bases outside the gene matches: 8. CDR3 sequence: CASTRGRGYQETQYF. CDR3 coding DNA: TGTGCCAGCACTAGAGGCAGGGGGTACCAAGAGACCCAGTACTTC.

The rearrangement uses TRBV4-3 and TRBJ1-2, with D unclear. Trimming cost V 4 bases and J 3 bases, with 12 bases left between them. The CDR3 loop spans 14 amino acids. The germline CDR1 and CDR2 sequences are LGHNA and YSLEER. CDR3 coding DNA: TGCGCCAGCAGCCTTTACCTTCAGGACTATGGCTACACCTTC. Translation: CASSLYLQDYGYTF.

This clone occurred once. V gene TRBV9 combines with J gene TRBJ2-5, with 9 positions matching TRBD2. With 4 bases clipped from V and 6 bases from J, the junction kept 10 bases outside the gene matches. Germline CDR1 is SGDLS and CDR2 is YYNGEE. This CDR3 is 15 amino acids long. The CDR3 region is CASSPTAGGPKTQYF. CDR3 nucleotides: TGTGCCAGCAGCCCAACTGCGGGAGGGCCGAAGACCCAGTACTTC.

This clone was found a few times. The chain links TRBV29-1 to TRBJ1-5; tentatively, D is TRBD1 (5 bases). The CDR3 contains 14 residues. V was trimmed by 4 bases and J by 2 bases, leaving 12 bases between them. The germline gives CDR1 SQVTM, CDR2 ANQGSEA. CDR3 sequence: CSVGGGEGNQPQHF. CDR3 in DNA: TGCAGCGTTGGAGGAGGGGAGGGCAATCAGCCCCAGCATTTT.

The chain employs TRBV2 and TRBJ1-5; 7 nucleotides match TRBD1. The CDR3 covers 15 residues. V dropped 0 bases and J dropped 9; count of bases not matched to a gene: 8. Germline V gene lookup returns CDR1 SNHLY and CDR2 FYNNEI. CDR3 nucleotide sequence: TGTGCCAGCAGTGAAGCAAGGGACAGCCTGTGGCCCCAGCATTTT. Its protein is CASSEARDSLWPQHF.

The V gene is TRBV28, the J gene TRBJ1-2; D perhaps matches TRBD1 (6 bases). This CDR3 spans 16 amino acids. V lost 2 bases, J lost 2 bases, and 15 bases lay in between. Germline V gives CDR1 MDHEN, CDR2 SYDVKM. The CDR3 bases are TGTGCCAGCAGTTTAAATAAGGCAGGGGTCAACTATGGCTACACCTTC. This sequence encodes CASSLNKAGVNYGYTF.

This chain uses TRBV7-2 with TRBJ2-4; D is perhaps TRBD2 (5 bases). Trimming shortened V by 3 bases and J by 5 bases, and 8 bases separated the two germline ends. The CDR3 loop spans 13 amino acids. Germline CDR1 is SGHTA and CDR2 is FQGNSA. Here the CDR3 DNA reads TGTGCCAGCAGCTTGACTACAGAAAACATTCAGTACTTC. Translating gives CASSLTTENIQYF.

V and J are TRBV10-2 and TRBJ2-3; TRBD2 matches 8 bases. V trimming: 4 bases; J trimming: 9 bases; junction bases outside the gene matches: 12. The CDR3 totals 15 residues. Germline V CDR1 and CDR2: WSHSY, SAAADI. The chain's CDR3 is CASSGAGATAGTQYF. The CDR3 region has the DNA TGCGCCAGCAGTGGAGCGGGAGCGACTGCAGGGACGCAGTATTTT.

V gene TRBV5-1 combines with J gene TRBJ1-5; D might be TRBD1 (5 bases). Germline V gene data show CDR1 as SGHRS and CDR2 as YFSETQ. The ends were cut back, 4 bases at V and 0 bases at J, with 23 bases in the middle. The CDR3 is 19 residues long. This CDR3 is CASSPPGGKSRNSNQPQHF. The CDR3 DNA reads as TGCGCCAGCAGCCCCCCCGGGGGGAAGAGTAGGAATAGCAATCAGCCCCAGCATTTT. Full variable domain (missing parts from reference TRBV5-1 and TRBJ1-5): KAGVTQTPRYLIKTRGQQVTLSCSPISGHRSVSWYQQTPGQGLQFLFEYFSETQRNKGNFPGRFSGRQFSNSRSEMNVSTLELGDSALYLCASSPPGGKSRNSNQPQHFGDGTRLSIL.

Turning to this clone: The same CDR3 is also encoded by other DNA sequences in this sample. The V call is TRBV28, the J call TRBJ2-3; D not resolved. CDR3 length equals 14 residues. V lost 3 bases and J 2 bases, leaving 9 bases between the germline ends. CDR1 MDHEN and CDR2 SYDVKM come from the germline V gene. The CDR3, as DNA: TGTGCCAGCAGTTTGAGGCAAGACACAGATACGCAGTATTTT. The encoded protein is CASSLRQDTDTQYF. The whole variable domain, filled in from reference TRBV28 and TRBJ2-3, reads DVKVTQSSRYLVKRTGEKVFLECVQDMDHENMFWYRQDPGLGLRLIYFSYDVKMKEKGDIPEGYSVSREKKERFSLILESASTNQTSMYLCASSLRQDTDTQYFGPGTRLTVL.

The chain uses TRBV7-2 and TRBJ2-2; 8 bases agree with TRBD1. Germline V lookup: CDR1 SGHTA, CDR2 FQGNSA. V gave up 8 bases and J gave up 6 bases; unmatched junction bases: 5. There are 13 residues in the CDR3. The CDR3 here is CASQGARSGELFF. CDR3 DNA sequence: TGTGCCAGCCAGGGGGCAAGGTCCGGGGAGCTGTTTTTT.

The chain recombines TRBV29-1 with TRBJ2-1; 7 bases agree with TRBD1. The CDR3 covers 14 residues. Looked up from germline, CDR1 is SQVTM and CDR2 is ANQGSEA. Trimming removed 3 bases from V and 9 bases from J; junction bases left unmatched: 11. CDR3: CSVDPSGQNGEQFF. CDR3 bases: TGCAGCGTTGATCCATCGGGACAGAATGGTGAGCAGTTCTTC.

The chain couples TRBV7-6 to TRBJ2-5, with D possibly matching TRBD2 (6 bases). The J call may be in error: the DNA end matches TRBJ2-7 better. The CDR3 is 16 amino acids. Germline-derived CDR1 and CDR2 are SGHVS and FNYEAQ. CDR3 DNA: TGTGCCAGCAGCGCCACCTTGAGCGGGCTCATCGACGAGCAGTACTTC. Its translation: CASSATLSGLIDEQYF.

The rearrangement links TRBV4-1 to TRBJ2-1, with 11 bases fitting TRBD1. Unmatched junction bases numbered 8, after V lost 2 bases and J lost 8 bases. Germline-derived CDR1 and CDR2 are MGHRA and YSYEKL. This CDR3 comprises 16 residues. CDR3 loop: CASSQPLGQGVDEQFF. CDR3 nucleotides: TGCGCCAGCAGCCAACCTCTGGGACAGGGGGTCGATGAGCAGTTCTTC.

The V call is TRBV7-9, the J call TRBJ1-1, with 8 bases fitting TRBD1. J was trimmed by 0 bases and V by 4 bases; bases with no gene match: 4. The CDR3 has 15 residues. Germline lookup yields CDR1 SEHNR and CDR2 FQNEAQ (reference sequence). The CDR3 region is CASSSRGPVNTEAFF. The CDR3 DNA sequence: TGTGCCAGCAGCTCCAGGGGGCCGGTGAACACTGAAGCTTTCTTT.

This CDR3 is CASTISGTRDNNEQFF. CDR3 DNA sequence: TGTGCCAGCACTATATCCGGGACTAGGGACAACAATGAGCAGTTCTTC. V usage is TRBV27 and J usage is TRBJ2-1; 8 bases map to TRBD2. The CDR3 covers 16 residues. Germline values: CDR1 MNHEY, CDR2 SMNVEV (reference sequence). V was pared by 7 bases and J by 5 bases, with 13 bases of the junction left unmatched.

This chain uses TRBV13 with TRBJ2-5, with D perhaps matching TRBD1 (5 bases). The germline gives CDR1 PRHDT, CDR2 FYEKMQ (reference sequence). This CDR3 is 15 amino acids long. V was clipped by 4 bases and J by 4 bases, with 16 bases between them. The DNA for the CDR3 is TGTGCCAGCAGCTCAGAACCGCAGGGTGGAGAGACCCAGTACTTC. This encodes CASSSEPQGGETQYF.